Listed here are 5 T cell receptor beta chains from one sample, sequenced in a study of T cell changes during pregnancy in multiple sclerosis. Using immunoSEQ multiplex PCR, the repertoire was profiled, and TCRdb retains in-frame clones only, with some absent. The table includes around 41,000 clones, 85% to 95% detected once. This material consisted of CD4+ T cells from peripheral blood mononuclear cells, taken in the third trimester of pregnancy. These receptors were obtained from a female donor in good health, enrolled as a control in a pregnancy study.

The chain's CDR3 is CASSIRPATDYQETQYF. CDR3 in DNA: TGTGCCAGTAGTATCCGGCCAGCGACAGACTACCAAGAGACCCAGTACTTC. V gene TRBV19 combines with J gene TRBJ2-5, with TRBD1 as a possible D gene (5 bases). The V end lost 3 bases, the J end lost 0 bases, and 17 bases lay between the germline ends. The CDR3 sequence is 17 residues long. CDR1 is LNHDA, CDR2 SQIVND, per germline (reference sequence).

The rearrangement uses TRBV7-3 and TRBJ2-1, with D possibly matching TRBD1 (6 bases). The CDR3 runs 14 residues. Trimming stripped 5 bases from V and 10 bases from J, with 18 bases between. The V gene's germline CDR1 is SGHTA and CDR2 FQGTGA. CDR3 sequence (DNA): TGTGCCAGCAGCGGACTGGGGGCGAACGGGGAGCAGTTCTTC. This sequence encodes CASSGLGANGEQFF.

This clone occurred a few times. This rearrangement joins TRBV27 to TRBJ2-7, with no clear D. This CDR3 has 13 residues. Germline assignment: CDR1 MNHEY and CDR2 SMNVEV (reference sequence). V was trimmed by 6 bases and J by 7 bases, leaving 16 bases between them. CDR3 sequence: CASRLNIVEEQYF. For the CDR3, the DNA is TGTGCCAGCAGACTGAATATAGTTGAGGAGCAGTACTTC.

A few counts support this clone. The CDR3 nucleotides read TGCGCCAGCAGCCAACCCACAGGGACCTACGAGCAGTACTTC. Its translation is CASSQPTGTYEQYF. This chain connects TRBV4-1 to TRBJ2-7; TRBD1 might be the D (6 bases). Germline V gene lookup returns CDR1 MGHRA and CDR2 YSYEKL. The CDR3 contains 14 residues. The V gene lost 2 bases and the J gene lost 2 bases, with 10 bases spanning the gap.

The chain has TRBV4-1 and TRBJ2-1, with 12 bases identical to TRBD2. The V gene's germline CDR1 is MGHRA and CDR2 YSYEKL. This CDR3 comprises 17 residues. The V and J ends lost 8 bases and 2 bases, in that order; junction bases with no gene match: 10. CDR3 nucleotides: TGCGCCAGCCGTGGGCTAGCGGGGGGGGTGACCTACAATGAGCAGTTCTTC. Its translation is CASRGLAGGVTYNEQFF.